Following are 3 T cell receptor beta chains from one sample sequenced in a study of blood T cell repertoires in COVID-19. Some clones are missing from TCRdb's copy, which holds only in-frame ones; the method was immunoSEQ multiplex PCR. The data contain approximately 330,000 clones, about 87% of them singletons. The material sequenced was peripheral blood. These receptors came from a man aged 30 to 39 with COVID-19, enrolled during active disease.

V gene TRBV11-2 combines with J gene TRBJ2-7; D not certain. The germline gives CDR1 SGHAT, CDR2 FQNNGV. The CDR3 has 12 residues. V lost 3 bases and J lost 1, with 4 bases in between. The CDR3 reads CASSFLSYEQYF. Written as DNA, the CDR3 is TGTGCCAGCAGCTTCTTATCCTACGAGCAGTACTTC.

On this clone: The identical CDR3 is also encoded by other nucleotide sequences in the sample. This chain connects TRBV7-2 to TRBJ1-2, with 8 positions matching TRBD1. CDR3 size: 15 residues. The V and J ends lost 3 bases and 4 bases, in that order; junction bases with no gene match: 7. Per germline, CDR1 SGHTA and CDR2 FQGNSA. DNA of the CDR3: TGTGCCAGCAGCTTGGGAGGACAGGGCGGCTATGGCTACACCTTC. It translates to CASSLGGQGGYGYTF.

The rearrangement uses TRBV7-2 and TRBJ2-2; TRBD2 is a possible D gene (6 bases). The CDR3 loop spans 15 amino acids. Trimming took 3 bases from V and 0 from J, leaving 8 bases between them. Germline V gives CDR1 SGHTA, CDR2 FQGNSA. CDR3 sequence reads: CASSFGGTNTGELFF. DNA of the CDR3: TGTGCCAGCAGCTTCGGCGGGACGAACACCGGGGAGCTGTTTTTT.